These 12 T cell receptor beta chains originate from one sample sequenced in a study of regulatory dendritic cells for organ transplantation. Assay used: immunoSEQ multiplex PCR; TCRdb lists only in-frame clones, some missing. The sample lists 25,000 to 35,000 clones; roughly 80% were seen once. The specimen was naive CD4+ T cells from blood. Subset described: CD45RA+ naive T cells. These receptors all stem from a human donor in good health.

The CDR3 loop is CASSFSTGQETQYF. The CDR3 DNA reads as TGTGCCAGCAGCTTTTCGACAGGGCAAGAGACCCAGTACTTC. The genes are TRBV7-9 and TRBJ2-5; the match to TRBD1 covers 7 bases. The CDR3 runs to 14 residues. The V gene end was trimmed by 3 bases and the J gene end by 2 bases; junction bases not matched to a gene: 3. From germline, CDR1 is SEHNR and CDR2 FQNEAQ (reference sequence). Based on the CDR3 plus reference TRBV7-9 and TRBJ2-5, the full variable domain is DTGVSQNPRHKITKRGQNVTFRCDPISEHNRLYWYRQTLGQGPEFLTYFQNEAQLEKSRLLSDRFSAERPKGSFSTLEIQRTEQGDSAMYLCASSFSTGQETQYFGPGTRLLVL.

CDR3 protein: CASSLASGSQETQYF. The CDR3 DNA reads TGCGCCAGCAGCTTGGCCTCAGGCTCCCAAGAGACCCAGTACTTC. The J gene is TRBJ2-5, the V gene TRBV5-1; no clear D. Germline assignment: CDR1 SGHRS and CDR2 YFSETQ. The V gene lost 0 bases and the J gene lost 1 base, with 10 bases spanning the gap. CDR3 size: 15 residues.

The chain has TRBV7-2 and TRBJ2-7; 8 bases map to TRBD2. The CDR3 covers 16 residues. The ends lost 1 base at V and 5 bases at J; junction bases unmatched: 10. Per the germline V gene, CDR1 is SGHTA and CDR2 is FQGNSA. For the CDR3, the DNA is TGTGCCAGCAGCTTAGAGGTTAGCGGGGCTCAGAACGAGCAGTACTTC. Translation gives CASSLEVSGAQNEQYF.

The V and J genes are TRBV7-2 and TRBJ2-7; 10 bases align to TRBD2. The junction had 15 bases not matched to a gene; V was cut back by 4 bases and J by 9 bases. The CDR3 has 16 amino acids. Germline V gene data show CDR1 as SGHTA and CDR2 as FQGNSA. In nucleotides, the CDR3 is TGTGCCAGCAGCTACGGAGCGGGGGGGGAGTCAAGAGTGCAGTACTTC. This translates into CASSYGAGGESRVQYF.

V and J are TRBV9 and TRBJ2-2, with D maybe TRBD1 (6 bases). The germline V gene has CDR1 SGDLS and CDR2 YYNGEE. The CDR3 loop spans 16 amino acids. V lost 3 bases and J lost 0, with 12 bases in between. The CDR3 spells CASSARQVANTGELFF. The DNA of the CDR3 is TGTGCCAGCAGCGCCCGACAGGTCGCGAACACCGGGGAGCTGTTTTTT.

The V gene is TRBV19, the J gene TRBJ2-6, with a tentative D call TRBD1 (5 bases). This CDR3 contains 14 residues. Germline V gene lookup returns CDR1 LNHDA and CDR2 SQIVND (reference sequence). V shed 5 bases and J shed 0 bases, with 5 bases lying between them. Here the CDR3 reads CASSDSSGANVLTF. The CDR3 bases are TGTGCCAGTAGTGACAGCTCTGGGGCCAACGTCCTGACTTTC.

CDR3 amino acids: CASSQDGTGYSGYTF. DNA for the CDR3: TGTGCCAGCAGCCAAGATGGGACAGGGTATAGCGGCTACACCTTC. The chain uses TRBV4-2 and TRBJ1-2; 9 bases are shared with TRBD1. Germline V lookup: CDR1 LGHNA, CDR2 YNFKEQ. V shed 0 bases, J shed 8 bases, and the junction held 7 bases outside the gene matches. This CDR3 has 15 amino acids.

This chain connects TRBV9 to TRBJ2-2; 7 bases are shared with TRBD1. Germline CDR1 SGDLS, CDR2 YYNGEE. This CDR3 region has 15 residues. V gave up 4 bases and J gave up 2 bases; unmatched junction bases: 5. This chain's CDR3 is CASSRDSLNTGELFF. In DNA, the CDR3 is TGTGCCAGCAGCCGGGACAGCCTAAACACCGGGGAGCTGTTTTTT.

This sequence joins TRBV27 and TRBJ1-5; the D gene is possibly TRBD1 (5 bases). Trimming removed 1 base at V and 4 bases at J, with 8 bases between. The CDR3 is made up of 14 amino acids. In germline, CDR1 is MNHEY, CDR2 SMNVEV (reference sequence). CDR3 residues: CASSLYQGNQPQHF. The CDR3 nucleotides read TGTGCCAGCAGTTTATACCAGGGTAATCAGCCCCAGCATTTT.

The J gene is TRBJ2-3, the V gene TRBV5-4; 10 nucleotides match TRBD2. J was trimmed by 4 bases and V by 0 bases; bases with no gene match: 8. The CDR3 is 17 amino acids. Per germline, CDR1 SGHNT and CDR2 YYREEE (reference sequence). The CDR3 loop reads CASSLATSGGAPDTQYF. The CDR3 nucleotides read TGTGCCAGCAGCTTGGCCACGAGCGGGGGGGCACCAGATACGCAGTATTTT.

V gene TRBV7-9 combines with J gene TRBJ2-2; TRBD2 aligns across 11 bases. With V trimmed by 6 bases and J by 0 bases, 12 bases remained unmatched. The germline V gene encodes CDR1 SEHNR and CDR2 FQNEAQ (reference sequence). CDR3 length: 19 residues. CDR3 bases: TGTGCCAGCAGGCGACATAAAACTAGCGGGGGACCGAACACCGGGGAGCTGTTTTTT. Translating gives CASRRHKTSGGPNTGELFF.

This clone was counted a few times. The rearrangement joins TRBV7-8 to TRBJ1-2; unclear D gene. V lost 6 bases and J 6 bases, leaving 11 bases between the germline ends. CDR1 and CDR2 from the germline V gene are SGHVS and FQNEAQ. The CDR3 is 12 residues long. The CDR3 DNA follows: TGTGCCAGCAGGCGAGACGGGGATGGCTACACCTTC. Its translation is CASRRDGDGYTF.